This is a list of T cell receptor beta chains from one sample in a study of pediatric ulcerative colitis. Here immunoSEQ multiplex PCR was the method, and the copy in TCRdb shows in-frame clones only, minus some. The data hold tens of thousands of clones, with over 70% observed a single time. Material for sequencing was gut tissue. The receptors derive from a boy younger than 18 with severe ulcerative colitis. Each CDR3 is given with its conserved first and last residue. The D gene is left open where the match is weak. A clone size is listed for some rows: how often the clone was seen (once, few, many), or a class if it is expanded.

J gene: TRBJ1-2; clone size: few; V gene: TRBV6-1; D gene: .; CDR3 DNA: TGTGCCAGCAGTGAAGCGGCCAGCAGCTATGGCTACACCTTC; CDR3 protein: CASSEAASSYGYTF
J gene: TRBJ1-3; clone size: .; V gene: TRBV5-5; D gene: .; CDR3 DNA: TGTGCCAGCAGCTTGCCAACATCGCCAGGGAACACCATATATTTT; CDR3 protein: CASSLPTSPGNTIYF
J gene: TRBJ1-5; clone size: once; V gene: TRBV11-2; D gene: TRBD1; CDR3 DNA: TGTGCCAGCAGCCCGATAGGGGGGGGACAGGAGCCCCAGCATTTT; CDR3 protein: CASSPIGGGQEPQHF
J gene: TRBJ2-7; clone size: .; V gene: TRBV28; D gene: TRBD2; CDR3 DNA: TGTGCCAGTTCACTAGCGGGGGGGCCCTACGAGCAGTACTTC; CDR3 protein: CASSLAGGPYEQYF
J gene: TRBJ1-2; clone size: .; V gene: TRBV29-1; D gene: .; CDR3 DNA: TGCAGCGCAACAGCTAACTATGGCTACACCTTC; CDR3 protein: CSATANYGYTF
J gene: TRBJ1-1; clone size: .; V gene: TRBV28; D gene: TRBD1; CDR3 DNA: TGTGCCAGCAGTATACCACAGGGGGCGAAGACTGAAGCTTTCTTT; CDR3 protein: CASSIPQGAKTEAFF
J gene: TRBJ1-1; clone size: .; V gene: TRBV7-9; D gene: .; CDR3 DNA: TGTGCCAGCAGCGGTCAACTGAACACTGAAGCTTTCTTT; CDR3 protein: CASSGQLNTEAFF
J gene: TRBJ1-4; clone size: .; V gene: TRBV5-1; D gene: TRBD1; CDR3 DNA: TGCGCCAGCAGCTCTACAGGGGATACAAGGGAAAAACTGTTTTTT; CDR3 protein: CASSSTGDTREKLFF
J gene: TRBJ2-5; clone size: .; V gene: TRBV6-6; D gene: .; CDR3 DNA: TGTGCCAGCAGTCTGAATGGGGGCAGGGAGACCCAGTACTTC; CDR3 protein: CASSLNGGRETQYF
J gene: TRBJ2-4; clone size: .; V gene: TRBV2; D gene: .; CDR3 DNA: TGTGCCAGCAGTGAGATGGGGGGAAGGGAAAACATTCAGTACTTC; CDR3 protein: CASSEMGGRENIQYF
J gene: TRBJ2-6; clone size: .; V gene: TRBV5-1; D gene: TRBD1; CDR3 DNA: TGCGCCAGCAGCTTTGGGACAGGGCCTTCTGGGGCCAACGTCCTGACTTTC; CDR3 protein: CASSFGTGPSGANVLTF
J gene: TRBJ2-1; clone size: .; V gene: TRBV5-6; D gene: TRBD2; CDR3 DNA: TGTGCCAGCAGCTTGGGAACAGCGGGGGGCAATGAGCAGTTCTTC; CDR3 protein: CASSLGTAGGNEQFF
J gene: TRBJ1-2; clone size: .; V gene: TRBV5-6; D gene: .; CDR3 DNA: TGTGCCAGCAGCTGGGTTGATTATGGCTACACCTTC; CDR3 protein: CASSWVDYGYTF
J gene: TRBJ2-3; clone size: .; V gene: TRBV7-2; D gene: .; CDR3 DNA: TGTGCCAGCAGCCGGGGCACAGATACGCAGTATTTT; CDR3 protein: CASSRGTDTQYF
J gene: TRBJ1-5; clone size: few; V gene: TRBV5-1; D gene: .; CDR3 DNA: TGCGCCAGCAGCTTGGAGGGAACTGCGCTCCAGCCCCAGCATTTT; CDR3 protein: CASSLEGTALQPQHF
J gene: TRBJ1-2; clone size: .; V gene: TRBV15; D gene: TRBD1; CDR3 DNA: TGTGCCACCAGCAGGGACCGGGACAGCTATGGCTACACCTTC; CDR3 protein: CATSRDRDSYGYTF
J gene: TRBJ1-4; clone size: .; V gene: TRBV5-1; D gene: .; CDR3 DNA: TGCGCCAGTAAATGGACGTCTGGGGGTGCAACTAATGAAAAACTGTTTTTT; CDR3 protein: CASKWTSGGATNEKLFF
J gene: TRBJ2-3; clone size: .; V gene: TRBV5-1; D gene: .; CDR3 DNA: TGCGCCAGCAGCAAAAGGGCGGGTGGTAGCACAGATACGCAGTATTTT; CDR3 protein: CASSKRAGGSTDTQYF
J gene: TRBJ2-3; clone size: .; V gene: TRBV28; D gene: TRBD1; CDR3 DNA: TGTGCCAGCAGTTGGGGGGACAGGCCCACAGATACGCAGTATTTT; CDR3 protein: CASSWGDRPTDTQYF
J gene: TRBJ1-4; clone size: .; V gene: TRBV11-2; D gene: .; CDR3 DNA: TGTGCCAGCAGCTCTGTAAGGGGACGGGGTGAAAAACTGTTTTTT; CDR3 protein: CASSSVRGRGEKLFF
J gene: TRBJ1-2; clone size: once; V gene: TRBV6-5; D gene: .; CDR3 DNA: TGTGCCAGCAGCGTAGTTCGGGGCAGCGGCTATGGCTACACCTTC; CDR3 protein: CASSVVRGSGYGYTF
J gene: TRBJ1-2; clone size: .; V gene: TRBV28; D gene: .; CDR3 DNA: TGTGCCAGCACAAGGGGCGGAATGGTATACTATGGCTACACCTTC; CDR3 protein: CASTRGGMVYYGYTF
J gene: TRBJ2-4; clone size: .; V gene: TRBV5-1; D gene: .; CDR3 DNA: TGCGCCAGCAGCTTGTCTGGGGGGCGCGGTAACATTCAGTACTTC; CDR3 protein: CASSLSGGRGNIQYF
J gene: TRBJ1-1; clone size: once; V gene: TRBV6-6; D gene: .; CDR3 DNA: TGTGCCAGCAACCAGGGTTCAAACACTGAAGCTTTCTTT; CDR3 protein: CASNQGSNTEAFF
J gene: TRBJ2-5; clone size: .; V gene: TRBV19; D gene: .; CDR3 DNA: TGTGCCAGTAGTCCAAGACGAACTAGTGGGAGAATACAAGAGACCCAGTACTTC; CDR3 protein: CASSPRRTSGRIQETQYF